Below are 10 T cell receptor beta chains sequenced from a single sample in a study of blood T cells in healthy people across ages. Sample-barcoded 5' priming and a J-beta primer mix drove a second PCR of roughly 6 to 12 cycles. TCRdb reprocessed the 5' RACE reads with MiXCR, giving one entry per CDR3 protein. This sample yields about 1.8 million distinct CDR3 sequences, of which approximately 50% are seen a single time; about 2.1% belongs to the top ten. What was sequenced was blood. The receptors were sampled from a woman aged 40 to 55 in good health.

In its sample, this clonotype was seen a few times. The chain recombines TRBV4-3 with TRBJ2-3, with TRBD2 matching 12 bases. The germline V gene encodes CDR1 LGHNA and CDR2 YSLEER. J lost 7 bases, V lost 4 bases, and 3 bases had no gene match. The CDR3 is 14 residues long. CDR3 coding DNA: TGCGCCAGCAGCCCCACTAGCGGGGGGAATACGCAGTATTTT. It encodes CASSPTSGGNTQYF.

J is TRBJ1-4 and V is TRBV20-1, with 9 bases identical to TRBD1. This CDR3 comprises 13 residues. V lost 4 bases to trimming and J lost 6 bases; unmatched junction nucleotides: 3. Germline V gives CDR1 DFQATT, CDR2 SNEGSKA (reference sequence). The CDR3 is CSATDRGYEKLFF. CDR3 DNA sequence: TGCAGTGCTACGGACAGGGGATATGAAAAACTGTTTTTT.

This clonotype was detected only a few times. This CDR3 is CSVVGLERGANVLTF. DNA for the CDR3: TGCAGCGTTGTAGGTCTTGAGAGGGGGGCCAACGTCCTGACTTTC. V and J are TRBV29-1 and TRBJ2-6; D is unresolved. There are 15 residues in the CDR3. Germline V CDR1 and CDR2: SQVTM, ANQGSEA. The V gene lost 4 bases and the J gene lost 4 bases, with 14 bases spanning the gap.

The rearrangement links TRBV7-2 to TRBJ2-1, with 13 bases identical to TRBD2. The CDR3 sequence is 15 residues long. V dropped 3 bases and J dropped 7; count of bases not matched to a gene: 3. Germline CDR1 reads SGHTA; CDR2 reads FQGNSA. The CDR3 protein is CASSFQLAGGNEQFF. Written as DNA, the CDR3 is TGTGCCAGCAGCTTCCAACTAGCGGGGGGGAATGAGCAGTTCTTC.

This clonotype has just a few counts. The V and J genes are TRBV12-3 or TRBV12-4 and TRBJ2-1, with 7 bases lining up with TRBD2. This CDR3 contains 14 residues. The J segment lost 9 bases and the V segment lost 6 bases, leaving 11 bases of the junction unmatched. The CDR3 bases are TGTGCCAGCAGGGCCTCGGCGGCTAGCGGTGAGCAGTTCTTC. Residues: CASRASAASGEQFF.

This clonotype was counted only a few times. The CDR3 region is CASSLRTSGGANYEQYF. CDR3 DNA sequence: TGTGCCAGCAGTTTACGGACTAGCGGGGGGGCTAACTACGAGCAGTACTTC. The chain uses TRBV12-3 or TRBV12-4 and TRBJ2-7, with 15 bases fitting TRBD2. V lost 2 bases and J lost 3; bases outside the gene matches: 5. The CDR3 contains 17 residues.

This chain joins TRBV5-1 and TRBJ2-1; 7 nucleotides agree with TRBD1. CDR1 is SGHRS, CDR2 YFSETQ, per germline. The V gene end was trimmed by 2 bases and the J gene end by 9 bases; junction bases not matched to a gene: 8. The CDR3 totals 14 residues. Here the CDR3 reads CASSFPTQGSEQFF. The CDR3 DNA reads as TGCGCCAGCAGCTTCCCGACACAGGGGAGTGAGCAGTTCTTC.

This clonotype turned up a few times. V gene TRBV27 combines with J gene TRBJ2-7; 7 bases map to TRBD1. J lost 2 bases, V lost 3 bases, and 4 bases had no gene match. Germline V lookup: CDR1 MNHEY, CDR2 SMNVEV (reference sequence). The CDR3 extends over 14 amino acids. The CDR3, as DNA: TGTGCCAGCAGTTTGACAGGGAACCCCTACGAGCAGTACTTC. Its translation: CASSLTGNPYEQYF.

This clonotype has only a few counts. The genes are TRBV5-1 and TRBJ2-3; TRBD2 agrees at 14 bases. V lost 3 bases to trimming and J lost 5 bases; unmatched junction nucleotides: 11. This CDR3 has 18 residues. Per the germline V gene, CDR1 is SGHRS and CDR2 is YFSETQ. CDR3 sequence reads: CASSYEGLAGGHLDTQYF. The CDR3 region has the DNA TGCGCCAGCAGCTACGAAGGACTAGCGGGGGGACACCTAGATACGCAGTATTTT. Complete variable domain (other parts from reference TRBV5-1 and TRBJ2-3): KAGVTQTPRYLIKTRGQQVTLSCSPISGHRSVSWYQQTPGQGLQFLFEYFSETQRNKGNFPGRFSGRQFSNSRSEMNVSTLELGDSALYLCASSYEGLAGGHLDTQYFGPGTRLTVL.

This rearrangement joins TRBV6-5 to TRBJ2-1, with D possibly being TRBD2 (6 bases). Germline lookup yields CDR1 MNHEY and CDR2 SVGAGI. V was clipped by 8 bases and J by 3 bases, with 8 bases between them. The CDR3 sequence is 12 residues long. CDR3 sequence: CASASVYNEQFF. CDR3 sequence (DNA): TGTGCCAGCGCTAGCGTCTACAATGAGCAGTTCTTC.